A selection of T cell receptor beta chains follows, all from one sample in a study of blood T cell repertoires in COVID-19. Profiling relied on immunoSEQ multiplex PCR, and the TCRdb table lists in-frame clones only, not all of them. The table includes 100,000 or so clones, around 81% detected once. The sequencing input was peripheral blood. These receptors were taken from a woman aged 70-85 years with active or convalescent COVID-19. CDR3s leave out the opening cysteine and the closing phenylalanine or tryptophan. Size is omitted from some rows. Given values are once, few, many or a class for expanded clones.

TRBJ2-7	TRBV5-1	NA	ASSVQGYEQY
TRBJ1-4	TRBV4-3	NA	ASSRPVGGTTNEKLF
TRBJ1-6	TRBV4-2	NA	ASSQQGTAQGSPLH
TRBJ2-2	TRBV4-3	few	ASSQERLAGRTGELF
TRBJ1-6	TRBV15	NA	ATSRAYLEALH
TRBJ1-2	TRBV7-2	NA	ASRAGATGYGYT
TRBJ2-3	TRBV3-1/TRBV3-2	NA	ASSQDGATCTDTQY
TRBJ1-2	TRBV4-1	NA	ASSQPSGGLGYT
TRBJ1-4	TRBV18	NA	ASSPRDATNEKLF
TRBJ1-5	TRBV10-3	NA	AISESGQGGQPQH
TRBJ1-2	TRBV6-6	NA	ASRDSQGWGGYT
TRBJ1-6	TRBV5-6	NA	ASSPFLQGGNSPLH
TRBJ2-5	TRBV10-3	once	AISGGGGGETQY
TRBJ2-3	TRBV5-1	NA	ASSLGSFTDTQY
TRBJ1-4	TRBV7-9	NA	ASSFSYEKLF
TRBJ1-6	TRBV5-4	NA	ASSAASVGSPLH
TRBJ2-7	TRBV4-3	NA	ASSQTRGLYEQY
TRBJ1-4	TRBV28	NA	ASSLRGRGEKLF
TRBJ2-3	TRBV7-2	NA	ASSVRLDYPTDTQY
TRBJ2-1	TRBV4-1	NA	ASSQDPSGGDEQF
TRBJ2-1	TRBV4-1	NA	ASSPTDRRGEQF
TRBJ2-1	TRBV14	NA	ASSPRTGTYNEQF
TRBJ1-4	TRBV2	NA	ASSALTGGNEKLF
TRBJ1-1	TRBV19	NA	ASSMARGNTEAF
TRBJ1-1	TRBV2	NA	ASTLAGIMNTEAF
TRBJ1-6	TRBV3-1/TRBV3-2	NA	ASSNSLDSPLH
TRBJ1-3	TRBV11-2	NA	ASSSQGTGNTIY
TRBJ2-5	TRBV7-8	few	ASSTSGFPARRQETQY
TRBJ1-2	TRBV4-2	NA	ASSLEGGPNYGYT
TRBJ1-1	TRBV29-1	NA	SVEDRGTIKAF
TRBJ2-5	TRBV6-5	NA	ASNRDRGTLETQY
TRBJ1-2	TRBV3-1/TRBV3-2	NA	ASSQDLGLYGYT
TRBJ1-2	TRBV18	NA	ASSPLQRVIVSYGYT
TRBJ1-2	TRBV11-1	NA	ASSPTDSNYGYT
TRBJ2-2	TRBV5-1	NA	ASSLASGGTGELF
TRBJ2-2	TRBV28	NA	ASSFADRGNSGELF
TRBJ2-5	TRBV28	NA	ASSLLKETQY
TRBJ2-7	TRBV7-7	NA	ASSLGEGTAYEQY
TRBJ1-5	TRBV19	once	ASSIGTYSNQPQH
TRBJ1-3	TRBV28	NA	AILGGRTSGNTIY
TRBJ1-4	TRBV5-1	NA	ASSAGTTNEKLF
TRBJ1-4	TRBV2	NA	ASSESRGNEKLF
TRBJ1-2	TRBV19	NA	ASSRTGVETYGYT
TRBJ2-2	TRBV7-9	NA	ASSPQAWANTGELF
TRBJ1-2	TRBV7-9	NA	ASSLGQGANYGYT
TRBJ1-1	TRBV6-2/TRBV6-3	NA	ASSFGQGKGRDTEAF
TRBJ1-6	TRBV18	NA	ASSPNQASDLYNSPLH
TRBJ2-2	TRBV29-1	once	SGGLAGNTGELF
TRBJ1-1	TRBV5-4	NA	ASSSRTGPTEAF
TRBJ2-3	TRBV6-6	NA	ASSTAGRDTQY
TRBJ2-2	TRBV4-2	NA	ASSQEYRDANTGELF
TRBJ1-6	TRBV2	NA	ASSELRTGGRALH
TRBJ1-6	TRBV19	NA	ASSITAGDNSPLH